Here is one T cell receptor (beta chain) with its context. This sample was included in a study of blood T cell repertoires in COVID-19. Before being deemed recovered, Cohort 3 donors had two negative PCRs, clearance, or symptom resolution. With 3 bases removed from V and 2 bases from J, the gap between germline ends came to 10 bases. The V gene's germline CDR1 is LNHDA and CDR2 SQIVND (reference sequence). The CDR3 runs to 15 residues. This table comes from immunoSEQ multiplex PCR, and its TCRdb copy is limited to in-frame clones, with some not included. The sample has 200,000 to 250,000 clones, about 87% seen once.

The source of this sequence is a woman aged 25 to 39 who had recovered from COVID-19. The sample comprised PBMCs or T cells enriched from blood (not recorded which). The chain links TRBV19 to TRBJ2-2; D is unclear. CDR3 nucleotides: TGTGCCAGTAGTATGGTGGCAGGAAACACCGGGGAGCTGTTTTTT. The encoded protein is CASSMVAGNTGELFF.